This TCR beta chain was profiled in a study of post-analysis software for immune sequencing data. Overall study findings and caveats: Those samples that were prepared in the same batch co-clustered strongly by F measure. Five or six TRBV segments, TRBV5-6, TRBV5-1 and TRBV20-1 among them, were found more frequent in patients than controls.

Trimming pared 4 bases from V and 1 base from J, leaving 16 bases between. The CDR3 is 15 residues long. CDR1 and CDR2 from the germline V gene are DFQATT and SNEGSKA (reference sequence). This clonotype has only a few counts. The antigen is not known. Incorporated into the TCR beta cDNA libraries were unique molecular identifiers, which served to reduce PCR and sequencing biases. TCRdb analysed the PCR reads with MiXCR anew, one entry per CDR3 protein. This sample carries hundreds of thousands of distinct CDR3 sequences, approximately 30% of them seen once, and the ten largest clones take around 0.56%.

The TCR sequence derives from a girl between 5 and 17 years old with multiple sclerosis. The sequenced sample consisted of blood. The chain combines TRBV20-1 with TRBJ2-5; TRBD2 is a possible D gene (6 bases). CDR3 coding DNA: TGCAGTGCTACCTGGGACTCAGAACCCCAAGAGACCCAGTACTTC. Residues: CSATWDSEPQETQYF.